These 15 T cell receptor beta chains share one sample of origin, sequenced in a study of T cell responses to AZD1222 COVID-19 vaccine. Sequencing was performed with immunoSEQ multiplex PCR; in TCRdb, only in-frame clones are kept and a portion is missing. This sample has roughly 120,000 clones; approximately 94% occur once, and the top ten carry around 5%. Sequences were derived from peripheral blood, sampled 28 days after the second AZD1222 dose. Receptors originate from an adult who received the AZD1222 COVID-19 vaccine.

This sequence joins TRBV6-2 or TRBV6-3 and TRBJ2-7; 11 positions agree with TRBD1. Trimming took 6 bases from V and 6 from J; bases not matched to a gene: 16. The germline V gene has CDR1 MNHEY and CDR2 SVGEGT. The CDR3 runs 17 residues. Here the CDR3 DNA reads TGTGCCAGCAGCCCTACCCCTAGGGGACAGGGGGTGCGCGAGCAGTACTTC. Translation gives CASSPTPRGQGVREQYF.

The genes are TRBV4-3 and TRBJ1-1, with a weak D call TRBD1 (5 bases). V gave up 0 bases and J gave up 2 bases, with 13 bases separating them. Germline values: CDR1 LGHNA, CDR2 YSLEER. The CDR3 runs 16 residues. The CDR3 protein is CASSQDGRGRNTEAFF. CDR3 coding DNA: TGCGCCAGCAGCCAAGATGGAAGGGGCAGAAACACTGAAGCTTTCTTT.

The chain has TRBV18 and TRBJ1-2; D is perhaps TRBD1 (6 bases). Trimming left V 2 bases short and J 7 bases short, with 17 bases between. The CDR3 extends over 15 amino acids. Germline V gene lookup returns CDR1 KGHSH and CDR2 LQKENI. CDR3 loop: CASSPSDRPQRGYTF. In DNA form, the CDR3 reads TGTGCCAGCTCACCATCGGACAGACCTCAACGTGGCTACACCTTC.

This chain's CDR3 is CASSWNLNTEAFF. The CDR3 DNA reads TGTGCCAGCAGTTGGAACCTAAACACTGAAGCTTTCTTT. The genes are TRBV12-3 or TRBV12-4 and TRBJ1-1; D gene unclear. Trimming left V 4 bases short and J 2 bases short, with 8 bases between. The CDR3 is 13 amino acids.

The chain links TRBV7-9 to TRBJ2-7, with 9 bases identical to TRBD2. With 1 base clipped from V and 3 bases from J, the junction kept 1 base outside the gene matches. Germline assignment: CDR1 SEHNR and CDR2 FQNEAQ (reference sequence). The CDR3 loop spans 14 amino acids. DNA of the CDR3: TGTGCCAGCAGCTTAGAGACTAGCGGCTACGAGCAGTACTTC. It translates to CASSLETSGYEQYF.

The rearrangement uses TRBV11-2 and TRBJ2-5; 8 nucleotides agree with TRBD1. The CDR3 is 13 amino acids. Unmatched junction bases numbered 2, after V lost 6 bases and J lost 2 bases. Germline lookup yields CDR1 SGHAT and CDR2 FQNNGV. The CDR3 reads CASRWTGQETQYF. The CDR3 DNA sequence: TGTGCCAGCAGGTGGACAGGGCAAGAGACCCAGTACTTC.

The chain joins TRBV4-1 to TRBJ1-1; weak D call: TRBD1 (5 bases). The CDR3 length is 15 residues. The V gene's germline CDR1 is MGHRA and CDR2 YSYEKL. Trimming took 1 base from V and 4 from J, leaving 13 bases between them. The CDR3 sequence: CASSQVEYGGTEAFF. CDR3 coding DNA: TGCGCCAGCAGCCAAGTGGAGTATGGGGGCACTGAAGCTTTCTTT.

The rearrangement uses TRBV19 and TRBJ2-2; D unclear. The CDR3 length is 13 residues. Germline loops: CDR1 LNHDA, CDR2 SQIVND (reference sequence). The V gene lost 3 bases and the J gene lost 6 bases, with 8 bases spanning the gap. The CDR3 sequence: CASSITDAGELFF. DNA of the CDR3: TGTGCCAGTAGTATTACGGATGCCGGGGAGCTGTTTTTT. The full variable domain, in which reference TRBV19 and TRBJ2-2 provide the parts outside the CDR3, is DGGITQSPKYLFRKEGQNVTLSCEQNLNHDAMYWYRQDPGQGLRLIYYSQIVNDFQKGDIAEGYSVSREKKESFPLTVTSAQKNPTAFYLCASSITDAGELFFGEGSRLTVL.

CDR3 bases: TGTGCCAGCAGCCCGGGGAGCGGGGGGGCAGGGACCCAGTACTTC. Residues: CASSPGSGGAGTQYF. This chain joins TRBV5-4 and TRBJ2-5; TRBD2 matches at 10 bases. The CDR3 is made up of 15 amino acids. Per germline, CDR1 SGHNT and CDR2 YYREEE (reference sequence). J gave up 7 bases and V 4 bases, and 10 bases lay outside the gene matches.

The chain joins TRBV5-1 to TRBJ2-2; D is ambiguous. V lost 5 bases, J lost 0 bases, and 11 bases lay in between. The CDR3 extends over 15 amino acids. Germline assignment: CDR1 SGHRS and CDR2 YFSETQ. The CDR3 loop is CASSSVTANTGELFF. The CDR3 region has the DNA TGCGCCAGCAGTTCAGTGACCGCGAACACCGGGGAGCTGTTTTTT.

This chain joins TRBV5-4 and TRBJ2-5, with D perhaps matching TRBD2 (5 bases). The CDR3 runs to 16 residues. The V and J ends lost 2 bases and 4 bases respectively, with 18 bases between them. Germline loops: CDR1 SGHNT, CDR2 YYREEE (reference sequence). CDR3 bases: TGTGCCAGCAGCTTACCCCTAGTCGGGGAGATAGAGACCCAGTACTTC. Its protein is CASSLPLVGEIETQYF.

CDR3 region: CASSWDSSNQPQHF. The DNA for the CDR3 is TGTGCCAGCAGTTGGGACAGTAGCAATCAGCCCCAGCATTTT. The chain combines TRBV6-1 with TRBJ1-5; 7 nucleotides match TRBD1. The V gene end was trimmed by 5 bases and the J gene end by 0 bases; junction bases not matched to a gene: 1. The germline CDR1 and CDR2 sequences are MNHNS and SASEGT. The CDR3 covers 14 residues.

There are a few counts of this clone. The chain is built from TRBV6-2 or TRBV6-3 and TRBJ1-1; D ambiguous. Trimming took 4 bases from V and 1 from J, leaving 7 bases between them. CDR3 length: 13 residues. Germline CDR1 is MNHEY and CDR2 is SVGEGT. Written as DNA, the CDR3 is TGTGCCAGCAGTTTATATGGGAACACTGAAGCTTTCTTT. Amino acid sequence: CASSLYGNTEAFF.

The chain carries TRBV5-4 and TRBJ1-2, with TRBD1 as a possible D gene (5 bases). Trimming removed 1 base from V and 6 bases from J, with 10 bases in between. This CDR3 comprises 13 residues. The germline CDR1 and CDR2 sequences are SGHNT and YYREEE (reference sequence). In DNA form, the CDR3 reads TGTGCCAGCAGCTTGAAGGTGGGGGATGGCTACACCTTC. This gives the protein CASSLKVGDGYTF.

The chain uses TRBV4-3 and TRBJ2-1; 7 nucleotides align to TRBD1. The junction had 7 bases not matched to a gene; V was cut back by 0 bases and J by 5 bases. The V gene's germline CDR1 is LGHNA and CDR2 YSLEER. The CDR3 is 16 amino acids. The CDR3 region has the DNA TGCGCCAGCAGCCAAGATCCGTCAGGGGGTAACAATGAGCAGTTCTTC. Translation: CASSQDPSGGNNEQFF.